The TCR beta chain described here comes from a study of T cells in Graves' hyperthyroidism and ophthalmopathy. RNA transcripts served as the template for amplifying TCR beta CDR3 regions. TCR CDR3 underwent first-round RT-PCR with the HTBI primer set. One entry per CDR3 protein results from TCRdb running MiXCR on the multiplex PCR reads. The profile covers 300,000 to 400,000 distinct CDR3 sequences, with 21% appearing a single time and 50% to 65% taken by the ten largest. Orbital computed tomography and thyroid ultrasound, together with serum TRAb and thyroxine and clinical symptoms, were used for diagnoses. V lost 6 bases to trimming and J lost 0 bases; unmatched junction nucleotides: 2. The CDR3 runs 14 residues. This clonotype has at least ten counts.

This chain uses TRBV12-3 or TRBV12-4 with TRBJ1-3, with 7 bases matching TRBD1. The sequence came from a woman in her fifties or sixties with Graves' hyperthyroidism. Material: blood. The CDR3 loop is CASRGQFSGNTIYF. The CDR3 DNA follows: TGTGCCAGCAGGGGACAGTTCTCTGGAAACACCATATATTTT.